This is a list of T cell receptor beta chains from one sample in a study of CD8+ T cells in alopecia areata. Produced via immunoSEQ multiplex PCR; TCRdb's table is partial and in-frame only. The data contain about 200,000 clones, 50% to 60% of them singletons. Sequences were derived from CD4+ T cells sorted from blood, sampled at week 0. The receptors originated from a human donor with alopecia areata. Each CDR3 is given with its conserved first and last residue. Each record gives: CDR3 DNA, CDR3 protein, clone size, J gene, CDR3 length, V gene, D gene. D genes are given only for firm matches. The listing skips clone size in some rows; elsewhere it reads once, few, many or a size class.

CDR3 DNA: TGTGCCATCACCACCGGGGTCTCAACTGAAGCTTTCTTT; CDR3 protein: CAITTGVSTEAFF; clone size: .; J gene: TRBJ1-1; CDR3 length: 13; V gene: TRBV10-3; D gene: .
CDR3 DNA: TGTGCCTGGAGTGGGACAGGGACTAGCGAAAAACTGTTTTTT; CDR3 protein: CAWSGTGTSEKLFF; clone size: .; J gene: TRBJ1-4; CDR3 length: 14; V gene: TRBV30; D gene: TRBD1
CDR3 DNA: TGCGCCAGCAGCCAAGGTACGGTGGGGAGCAATCAGCCCCAGCATTTT; CDR3 protein: CASSQGTVGSNQPQHF; clone size: .; J gene: TRBJ1-5; CDR3 length: 16; V gene: TRBV4-1; D gene: .
CDR3 DNA: TGTGCCAGCAGTAGAACAGATACGCAGTATTTT; CDR3 protein: CASSRTDTQYF; clone size: .; J gene: TRBJ2-3; CDR3 length: 11; V gene: TRBV7-9; D gene: .
CDR3 DNA: TGTGCCAGCAGCTTCCAGGGAGGACCCTACGAGCAGTACTTC; CDR3 protein: CASSFQGGPYEQYF; clone size: few; J gene: TRBJ2-7; CDR3 length: 14; V gene: TRBV7-2; D gene: .
CDR3 DNA: TGTGCCAGCAGCCGGGACAGGGGGAGCGAGCAGTACTTC; CDR3 protein: CASSRDRGSEQYF; clone size: .; J gene: TRBJ2-7; CDR3 length: 13; V gene: TRBV6-1; D gene: TRBD1
CDR3 DNA: TGTGCCTGGAGTGTAATAACAGATACGCAGTATTTT; CDR3 protein: CAWSVITDTQYF; clone size: .; J gene: TRBJ2-3; CDR3 length: 12; V gene: TRBV30; D gene: .
CDR3 DNA: TGCAGCGTCGCCCCGCTGACAGAATACTATGGCTACACCTTC; CDR3 protein: CSVAPLTEYYGYTF; clone size: .; J gene: TRBJ1-2; CDR3 length: 14; V gene: TRBV29-1; D gene: .
CDR3 DNA: TGCGCCAGCAGCCAAGCACTAGCGGGGCGGAGAGATACGCAGTATTTT; CDR3 protein: CASSQALAGRRDTQYF; clone size: .; J gene: TRBJ2-3; CDR3 length: 16; V gene: TRBV4-1; D gene: TRBD2
CDR3 DNA: TGTGCCAGCAGCTTGGCGCCGGGCCAGACCTATGGCTACACCTTC; CDR3 protein: CASSLAPGQTYGYTF; clone size: few; J gene: TRBJ1-2; CDR3 length: 15; V gene: TRBV5-5; D gene: .
CDR3 DNA: TGTGCTAGCAGCTTAGTATCTGAAGAGACCCAGTACTTC; CDR3 protein: CASSLVSEETQYF; clone size: .; J gene: TRBJ2-5; CDR3 length: 13; V gene: TRBV7-7; D gene: .
CDR3 DNA: TGTGCCAGCAAAGGCGGGGGCACAGATACGCAGTATTTT; CDR3 protein: CASKGGGTDTQYF; clone size: once; J gene: TRBJ2-3; CDR3 length: 13; V gene: TRBV6-5; D gene: .
CDR3 DNA: TGCGCCAGCAGCCCGGGGACTCAGGTCGCAGATACGCAGTATTTT; CDR3 protein: CASSPGTQVADTQYF; clone size: few; J gene: TRBJ2-3; CDR3 length: 15; V gene: TRBV5-1; D gene: .
CDR3 DNA: TGTGCCTGGAGTGGGGGACTAGTCGGCACAGATACGCAGTATTTT; CDR3 protein: CAWSGGLVGTDTQYF; clone size: .; J gene: TRBJ2-3; CDR3 length: 15; V gene: TRBV30; D gene: TRBD2
CDR3 DNA: TGTGCCAGTTCTGGGGCCAGGGGACGCCTAGAGACCCAGTACTTC; CDR3 protein: CASSGARGRLETQYF; clone size: .; J gene: TRBJ2-5; CDR3 length: 15; V gene: TRBV25-1; D gene: .
CDR3 DNA: TGTGCCAGCAGCTTTTTATTCGCCACTGAAGCTTTCTTT; CDR3 protein: CASSFLFATEAFF; clone size: few; J gene: TRBJ1-1; CDR3 length: 13; V gene: TRBV11-1; D gene: .
CDR3 DNA: TGTGCCAGCAAATACGGGTCTGGGGCCAACGTCCTGACTTTC; CDR3 protein: CASKYGSGANVLTF; clone size: once; J gene: TRBJ2-6; CDR3 length: 14; V gene: TRBV7-9; D gene: .
CDR3 DNA: TGCAGCGTTGAAACCCGTGGGCGGGGGAATGAGCAGTTCTTC; CDR3 protein: CSVETRGRGNEQFF; clone size: .; J gene: TRBJ2-1; CDR3 length: 14; V gene: TRBV29-1; D gene: TRBD2
CDR3 DNA: TGCAGCGTTGAAGACGGATGGGGCACTGAAGCTTTCTTT; CDR3 protein: CSVEDGWGTEAFF; clone size: .; J gene: TRBJ1-1; CDR3 length: 13; V gene: TRBV29-1; D gene: .